The 16 T cell receptor beta chains below were found in one sample sequenced in a study of T cells after yellow fever vaccination. TCRdb itself ran the 5' RACE reads through MiXCR, one entry per CDR3 protein. This sample has about 240,000 distinct CDR3 sequences, with 6.9% found just once. Sequencing was performed on CD4+ T cells sorted from PBMCs, taken 15 days after the yellow fever booster vaccination. The receptors were gathered from a man aged 25-45 years who received the YFV17D yellow fever vaccine.

This clonotype was found many times. V usage is TRBV7-2 and J usage is TRBJ2-1, with 9 nucleotides matching TRBD2. Germline trimming cut 3 bases from V and 9 bases from J; bases unmatched to any gene: 6. There are 14 residues in the CDR3. Germline V gives CDR1 SGHTA, CDR2 FQGNSA. In DNA form, the CDR3 reads TGTGCCAGCAGCTTGGCGGGAGGGGTCGTTGAGCAGTTCTTC. Its protein is CASSLAGGVVEQFF.

The V gene is TRBV7-3, the J gene TRBJ2-1, with 8 nucleotides matching TRBD1. The V gene's germline CDR1 is SGHTA and CDR2 FQGTGA. J lost 4 bases, V lost 4 bases, and 3 bases had no gene match. The CDR3 contains 14 residues. CDR3 residues: CASSSGTGYNEQFF. The CDR3 nucleotides are TGTGCCAGCAGCTCCGGGACAGGATACAATGAGCAGTTCTTC.

This clonotype was observed a handful of times. The chain employs TRBV5-5 and TRBJ2-5, with 7 bases identical to TRBD2. The germline gives CDR1 SGHKS, CDR2 YYEKEE (reference sequence). There are 14 residues in the CDR3. J was trimmed by 2 bases and V by 4 bases; bases with no gene match: 5. CDR3: CASSSLADQETQYF. CDR3 nucleotide sequence: TGTGCCAGCAGCAGCCTAGCGGATCAAGAGACCCAGTACTTC. The full variable domain, with the rest looked up from reference TRBV5-5 and TRBJ2-5, is DAGVTQSPTHLIKTRGQQVTLRCSPISGHKSVSWYQQVLGQGPQFIFQYYEKEERGRGNFPDRFSARQFPNYSSELNVNALLLGDSALYLCASSSLADQETQYFGPGTRLLVL.

The gene calls are TRBV3-1 and TRBJ1-2, with D unresolved. CDR1 is LGHDT and CDR2 is YNNKEL in the germline V gene (reference sequence). Trimming cost V 1 base and J 3 bases, with 6 bases left between them. This CDR3 is 13 amino acids long. The CDR3 DNA is TGTGCCAGCAGCCAAGCTTCTGACTATGGCTACACCTTC. It encodes CASSQASDYGYTF.

This clonotype was observed a handful of times. The J gene is TRBJ2-2, the V gene TRBV6-2 or TRBV6-3; tentatively, D is TRBD2 (5 bases). The CDR3 is 13 amino acids. V gave up 6 bases and J gave up 6 bases, with 11 bases separating them. Germline V gene data show CDR1 as MNHEY and CDR2 as SVGEGT. CDR3 DNA: TGTGCCAGCAGAACTAGTTACCCCGGGGAGCTGTTTTTT. Amino acid sequence: CASRTSYPGELFF.

The chain is built from TRBV2 and TRBJ2-1; 14 bases agree with TRBD2. The germline gives CDR1 SNHLY, CDR2 FYNNEI. V shed 5 bases and J 15 bases; nucleotides not matched to a gene: 6. The CDR3 sequence is 13 residues long. The CDR3: CASSLGLAGGSFF. Written as DNA, the CDR3 is TGTGCCAGCAGTCTCGGACTAGCGGGAGGTTCGTTCTTC.

This clonotype was found many times. The CDR3 DNA follows: TGTGCCAGCAGTTCGTACACACCGAACACCGGGGAGCTGTTTTTT. It yields the protein CASSSYTPNTGELFF. The chain is built from TRBV12-3 or TRBV12-4 and TRBJ2-2; D is undetermined. The CDR3 totals 15 residues. The ends were cut back, 4 bases at V and 0 bases at J, with 9 bases in the middle.

This clonotype was found a few times. The chain couples TRBV7-6 to TRBJ1-6; 9 positions match TRBD1. The V and J ends lost 5 bases and 7 bases, in that order; junction bases with no gene match: 6. The CDR3 covers 15 residues. Germline values: CDR1 SGHVS, CDR2 FNYEAQ. Written as DNA, the CDR3 is TGTGCCAGCAGCACCCGGGACAGGGTGAATTCACCCCTCCACTTT. It codes for CASSTRDRVNSPLHF.

This clonotype was detected ten times or more. This chain links TRBV7-2 with TRBJ1-1; D is uncertain. The CDR3 loop spans 15 amino acids. CDR1 and CDR2 (germline): SGHTA, FQGNSA. The V gene lost 5 bases and the J gene lost 3 bases, with 16 bases spanning the gap. CDR3 protein: CASSVTQWRDTEAFF. Written as DNA, the CDR3 is TGTGCCAGCAGCGTAACACAGTGGCGTGACACTGAAGCTTTCTTT.

In the case of this clonotype: A much more abundant neighbour one base away suggests this may be a read error. The genes are TRBV28 and TRBJ2-7; D uncertain. Germline V gene sequence: CDR1 MDHEN, CDR2 SYDVKM. Trimming removed 2 bases from V and 1 base from J, with 12 bases in between. The CDR3 extends over 15 amino acids. CDR3 protein: CASSLERYRSYEQYF. CDR3 nucleotides: TGTGCCAGCAGTTTAGAGCGTTATAGGTCCTACGAGCAGTACTTC. Combining the CDR3 with reference TRBV28 and TRBJ2-7 gives the whole variable domain DVKVTQSSRYLVKRTGEKVFLECVQDMDHENMFWYRQDPGLGLRLIYFSYDVKMKEKGDIPEGYSVSREKKERFSLILESASTNQTSMYLCASSLERYRSYEQYFGPGTRLTVT.

This clonotype was detected ten times or more. The chain carries TRBV7-7 and TRBJ2-3; 8 nucleotides agree with TRBD2. Germline assignment: CDR1 SSHAT and CDR2 FNYEAQ (reference sequence). This CDR3 contains 16 residues. V dropped 4 bases and J dropped 6; count of bases not matched to a gene: 12. DNA for the CDR3: TGTGCCAGCAGCTCCGGACTAGCCGGGGTAAAGGATACGCAGTATTTT. Translated, it gives CASSSGLAGVKDTQYF.

This clonotype occurred a few times. The rearrangement links TRBV24-1 to TRBJ2-5; 9 bases map to TRBD1. The germline gives CDR1 KGHDR, CDR2 SFDVKD. Trimming at V came to 4 bases and at J to 0 bases, leaving 8 bases not matched to a gene. The CDR3 sequence is 17 residues long. CDR3 in DNA: TGTGCCACCAGTGACCCGGTCGGGACAGGGCACCAAGAGACCCAGTACTTC. Protein sequence: CATSDPVGTGHQETQYF.

In this sample, this clonotype turned up a few times. The chain carries TRBV9 and TRBJ2-7, with D unclear. Trimming cost V 3 bases and J 7 bases, with 17 bases left between them. The CDR3 has 14 residues. Germline lookup yields CDR1 SGDLS and CDR2 YYNGEE. The CDR3, as DNA: TGTGCCAGCAGCGGGAGCCCTGAGTGGATAGAGCAGTACTTC. Amino acids: CASSGSPEWIEQYF.

This clonotype was detected many times. The chain links TRBV10-3 to TRBJ2-1; 8 bases fit TRBD1. V lost 5 bases, J lost 10 bases, and 10 bases stayed unmatched. The CDR3 extends over 14 amino acids. Germline loops: CDR1 ENHRY, CDR2 SYGVKD. This chain's CDR3 is CAISPVGQDAEQFF. The DNA of the CDR3 is TGTGCCATCAGTCCCGTGGGACAGGACGCGGAGCAGTTCTTC.

In this sample, this clonotype turned up many times. The rearrangement uses TRBV6-5 and TRBJ1-1; no reliable D call. Germline V gene data show CDR1 as MNHEY and CDR2 as SVGAGI. CDR3 length equals 14 residues. Trimming pared 7 bases from V and 4 bases from J, leaving 16 bases between. In DNA form, the CDR3 reads TGTGCCAGCACCATCGGACGGTTCGGCACTGAAGCTTTCTTT. Translated, it gives CASTIGRFGTEAFF.

For this clonotype: A single base separates this from a much larger clone, so it may be a read error. V usage is TRBV5-1 and J usage is TRBJ2-1, with D possibly called TRBD1 or TRBD2 (5 bases each). The germline V and J ends were trimmed by 4 bases and 9 bases, with 14 bases remaining between them. CDR3 length equals 13 residues. Germline V gene sequence: CDR1 SGHRS, CDR2 YFSETQ. The CDR3 sequence: CASSLKRGSEQFF. CDR3 bases: TGCGCCAGCAGCCTAAAGAGGGGCAGTGAGCAGTTCTTC.